This TCR beta chain was identified in a study of cytomegalovirus exposure and HLA in healthy donors. For this clone: Its target is not known. The identical CDR3 is also encoded by other nucleotide sequences in the sample.

Overall study findings and caveats: A few of the chains that were CMV-associated were confirmed in vitro to be specific for CMV antigens. Diagnosis of cytomegalovirus status made by the classifier reportedly showed high specificity and sensitivity. Rare TCR sequences dominated, though some public TCRs recurred in many donors.

Clones were read by immunoSEQ multiplex PCR, and TCRdb kept only the in-frame ones, dropping some. The sample includes hundreds of thousands of clones, 80% to 90% of them seen just once. V was clipped by 5 bases and J by 0 bases, with 6 bases between them. This CDR3 has 13 amino acids. Germline values: CDR1 MNHEY, CDR2 SMNVEV (reference sequence). V usage is TRBV27 and J usage is TRBJ2-3; D gene uncertain. Sequences were obtained from PBMCs. The TCR was taken from a woman under 30 in good health and CMV-seropositive. In DNA form, the CDR3 reads TGTGCCAGCAGTCTTACTAGCACAGATACGCAGTATTTT. Protein sequence: CASSLTSTDTQYF.